These T cell receptor beta chains were read from a single sample in a study of graft-versus-host responses after intestinal transplantation. Their recognized antigens are unknown. The data were produced by immunoSEQ multiplex PCR, yet TCRdb's version contains in-frame clones alone and is incomplete. The sample contains around 87,000 clones, around 93% of which appear only once. The source material was unstimulated CD8+ T cells sorted from spleen or lymph node cells, sampled before transplant. The receptors were gathered from a human donor who was the organ donor for an intestinal transplant. The CDR3 runs from the conserved cysteine through the conserved F or W.

v_gene: TRBV23-1
len: 18
CDR3aa: CASRQKASGVEGLYEQYF

v_gene: TRBV25-1
len: 11
CDR3aa: CASSELALQYF

v_gene: TRBV2
len: 12
CDR3aa: CASIPDTYEQYF

v_gene: TRBV27
len: 14
CDR3aa: CASLERGGSGEQFF

v_gene: TRBV4-1
len: 16
CDR3aa: CASSQGVARDSYEQYF

v_gene: TRBV4-1
len: 15
CDR3aa: CASSQERTGGYEQYF

v_gene: TRBV19
len: 13
CDR3aa: CASSMASWETQYF

v_gene: TRBV7-9
len: 11
CDR3aa: CASSHAAEAFF

v_gene: TRBV12-2
len: 18
CDR3aa: CASRLAAGVRQGNSPLHF

v_gene: TRBV27
len: 16
CDR3aa: CASSLLIGGAHNEQFF

v_gene: TRBV28
len: 15
CDR3aa: CASSYKDRAGNTIYF

v_gene: TRBV5-1
len: 14
CDR3aa: CASSLALGQETQYF

v_gene: TRBV27
len: 14
CDR3aa: CASSLSGGDYGYTF

v_gene: TRBV19
len: 15
CDR3aa: CASTAGPASNQPQHF

v_gene: TRBV9
len: 14
CDR3aa: CASSPPSGAYEQYF

v_gene: TRBV19
len: 14
CDR3aa: CASSMGLATYEQYF

v_gene: TRBV9
len: 17
CDR3aa: CASSVRTGGPPLYGYTF

v_gene: TRBV6-1
len: 11
CDR3aa: CASSEGYEQYF

v_gene: TRBV28
len: 18
CDR3aa: CASSSAILNLMGNQPQHF

v_gene: TRBV11-1
len: 12
CDR3aa: CASSLWRDTQYF

v_gene: TRBV27
len: 14
CDR3aa: CASSLLLGQQPQHF

v_gene: TRBV2
len: 13
CDR3aa: CASGDHRGETQYF

v_gene: TRBV5-4
len: 12
CDR3aa: CALGSHTDTQYF

v_gene: TRBV29-1
len: 17
CDR3aa: CSVELLQAGSYTYEQYF

v_gene: TRBV6-5
len: 14
CDR3aa: CASNSQGYNSPLHF

v_gene: TRBV7-8
len: 21
CDR3aa: CASSLPLQHFGTGDSTDTQYF

v_gene: TRBV4-1
len: 17
CDR3aa: CASSQDGASGGAGELFF

v_gene: TRBV9
len: 15
CDR3aa: CASSATGLSGNTIYF

v_gene: TRBV5-5
len: 16
CDR3aa: CASSLFLGHIGGGYTF

v_gene: TRBV7-8
len: 14
CDR3aa: CASSLGSTNTEAFF

v_gene: TRBV6-1
len: 14
CDR3aa: CASSEVLLNTEAFF

v_gene: TRBV9
len: 15
CDR3aa: CASSADDSFNEKLFF

v_gene: TRBV11-2
len: 12
CDR3aa: CASSPGLNTQYF

v_gene: TRBV30
len: 13
CDR3aa: CAWSWTGSREQYF

v_gene: TRBV9
len: 15
CDR3aa: CASSAPRGGPRGYTF

v_gene: TRBV27
len: 14
CDR3aa: CASSLRGGGQPQHF

v_gene: TRBV19
len: 13
CDR3aa: CASSQGAYSPLHF

v_gene: TRBV18
len: 12
CDR3aa: CASSPPGQPQHF

v_gene: TRBV13
len: 11
CDR3aa: CASSSDMEAFF

v_gene: TRBV28
len: 15
CDR3aa: CASTLDGLSGNTIYF

v_gene: TRBV4-3
len: 17
CDR3aa: CASSQDGAGSYNSPLHF

v_gene: TRBV27
len: 13
CDR3aa: CASSLSAHAVQYF

v_gene: TRBV9
len: 14
CDR3aa: CASSVGGINEKLFF

v_gene: TRBV7-9
len: 16
CDR3aa: CASSSRDSPTSETQYF

v_gene: TRBV5-1
len: 14
CDR3aa: CASSFLDRNYGYTF

v_gene: TRBV5-1
len: 14
CDR3aa: CASSLPDRVDGYTF

v_gene: TRBV7-9
len: 19
CDR3aa: CASSLVNDRECSCNQPQHF

v_gene: TRBV11-2
len: 15
CDR3aa: CASSFWRVNTGELFF

v_gene: TRBV27
len: 15
CDR3aa: CASSTWGTGTDTQYF

v_gene: TRBV7-9
len: 15
CDR3aa: CASSHDTGGYYGYTF

v_gene: TRBV7-8
len: 13
CDR3aa: CASSLRGGREQFF

v_gene: TRBV10-3
len: 15
CDR3aa: CAISEKWLGAYEQYF

v_gene: TRBV14
len: 12
CDR3aa: CASSQDQMGYTF